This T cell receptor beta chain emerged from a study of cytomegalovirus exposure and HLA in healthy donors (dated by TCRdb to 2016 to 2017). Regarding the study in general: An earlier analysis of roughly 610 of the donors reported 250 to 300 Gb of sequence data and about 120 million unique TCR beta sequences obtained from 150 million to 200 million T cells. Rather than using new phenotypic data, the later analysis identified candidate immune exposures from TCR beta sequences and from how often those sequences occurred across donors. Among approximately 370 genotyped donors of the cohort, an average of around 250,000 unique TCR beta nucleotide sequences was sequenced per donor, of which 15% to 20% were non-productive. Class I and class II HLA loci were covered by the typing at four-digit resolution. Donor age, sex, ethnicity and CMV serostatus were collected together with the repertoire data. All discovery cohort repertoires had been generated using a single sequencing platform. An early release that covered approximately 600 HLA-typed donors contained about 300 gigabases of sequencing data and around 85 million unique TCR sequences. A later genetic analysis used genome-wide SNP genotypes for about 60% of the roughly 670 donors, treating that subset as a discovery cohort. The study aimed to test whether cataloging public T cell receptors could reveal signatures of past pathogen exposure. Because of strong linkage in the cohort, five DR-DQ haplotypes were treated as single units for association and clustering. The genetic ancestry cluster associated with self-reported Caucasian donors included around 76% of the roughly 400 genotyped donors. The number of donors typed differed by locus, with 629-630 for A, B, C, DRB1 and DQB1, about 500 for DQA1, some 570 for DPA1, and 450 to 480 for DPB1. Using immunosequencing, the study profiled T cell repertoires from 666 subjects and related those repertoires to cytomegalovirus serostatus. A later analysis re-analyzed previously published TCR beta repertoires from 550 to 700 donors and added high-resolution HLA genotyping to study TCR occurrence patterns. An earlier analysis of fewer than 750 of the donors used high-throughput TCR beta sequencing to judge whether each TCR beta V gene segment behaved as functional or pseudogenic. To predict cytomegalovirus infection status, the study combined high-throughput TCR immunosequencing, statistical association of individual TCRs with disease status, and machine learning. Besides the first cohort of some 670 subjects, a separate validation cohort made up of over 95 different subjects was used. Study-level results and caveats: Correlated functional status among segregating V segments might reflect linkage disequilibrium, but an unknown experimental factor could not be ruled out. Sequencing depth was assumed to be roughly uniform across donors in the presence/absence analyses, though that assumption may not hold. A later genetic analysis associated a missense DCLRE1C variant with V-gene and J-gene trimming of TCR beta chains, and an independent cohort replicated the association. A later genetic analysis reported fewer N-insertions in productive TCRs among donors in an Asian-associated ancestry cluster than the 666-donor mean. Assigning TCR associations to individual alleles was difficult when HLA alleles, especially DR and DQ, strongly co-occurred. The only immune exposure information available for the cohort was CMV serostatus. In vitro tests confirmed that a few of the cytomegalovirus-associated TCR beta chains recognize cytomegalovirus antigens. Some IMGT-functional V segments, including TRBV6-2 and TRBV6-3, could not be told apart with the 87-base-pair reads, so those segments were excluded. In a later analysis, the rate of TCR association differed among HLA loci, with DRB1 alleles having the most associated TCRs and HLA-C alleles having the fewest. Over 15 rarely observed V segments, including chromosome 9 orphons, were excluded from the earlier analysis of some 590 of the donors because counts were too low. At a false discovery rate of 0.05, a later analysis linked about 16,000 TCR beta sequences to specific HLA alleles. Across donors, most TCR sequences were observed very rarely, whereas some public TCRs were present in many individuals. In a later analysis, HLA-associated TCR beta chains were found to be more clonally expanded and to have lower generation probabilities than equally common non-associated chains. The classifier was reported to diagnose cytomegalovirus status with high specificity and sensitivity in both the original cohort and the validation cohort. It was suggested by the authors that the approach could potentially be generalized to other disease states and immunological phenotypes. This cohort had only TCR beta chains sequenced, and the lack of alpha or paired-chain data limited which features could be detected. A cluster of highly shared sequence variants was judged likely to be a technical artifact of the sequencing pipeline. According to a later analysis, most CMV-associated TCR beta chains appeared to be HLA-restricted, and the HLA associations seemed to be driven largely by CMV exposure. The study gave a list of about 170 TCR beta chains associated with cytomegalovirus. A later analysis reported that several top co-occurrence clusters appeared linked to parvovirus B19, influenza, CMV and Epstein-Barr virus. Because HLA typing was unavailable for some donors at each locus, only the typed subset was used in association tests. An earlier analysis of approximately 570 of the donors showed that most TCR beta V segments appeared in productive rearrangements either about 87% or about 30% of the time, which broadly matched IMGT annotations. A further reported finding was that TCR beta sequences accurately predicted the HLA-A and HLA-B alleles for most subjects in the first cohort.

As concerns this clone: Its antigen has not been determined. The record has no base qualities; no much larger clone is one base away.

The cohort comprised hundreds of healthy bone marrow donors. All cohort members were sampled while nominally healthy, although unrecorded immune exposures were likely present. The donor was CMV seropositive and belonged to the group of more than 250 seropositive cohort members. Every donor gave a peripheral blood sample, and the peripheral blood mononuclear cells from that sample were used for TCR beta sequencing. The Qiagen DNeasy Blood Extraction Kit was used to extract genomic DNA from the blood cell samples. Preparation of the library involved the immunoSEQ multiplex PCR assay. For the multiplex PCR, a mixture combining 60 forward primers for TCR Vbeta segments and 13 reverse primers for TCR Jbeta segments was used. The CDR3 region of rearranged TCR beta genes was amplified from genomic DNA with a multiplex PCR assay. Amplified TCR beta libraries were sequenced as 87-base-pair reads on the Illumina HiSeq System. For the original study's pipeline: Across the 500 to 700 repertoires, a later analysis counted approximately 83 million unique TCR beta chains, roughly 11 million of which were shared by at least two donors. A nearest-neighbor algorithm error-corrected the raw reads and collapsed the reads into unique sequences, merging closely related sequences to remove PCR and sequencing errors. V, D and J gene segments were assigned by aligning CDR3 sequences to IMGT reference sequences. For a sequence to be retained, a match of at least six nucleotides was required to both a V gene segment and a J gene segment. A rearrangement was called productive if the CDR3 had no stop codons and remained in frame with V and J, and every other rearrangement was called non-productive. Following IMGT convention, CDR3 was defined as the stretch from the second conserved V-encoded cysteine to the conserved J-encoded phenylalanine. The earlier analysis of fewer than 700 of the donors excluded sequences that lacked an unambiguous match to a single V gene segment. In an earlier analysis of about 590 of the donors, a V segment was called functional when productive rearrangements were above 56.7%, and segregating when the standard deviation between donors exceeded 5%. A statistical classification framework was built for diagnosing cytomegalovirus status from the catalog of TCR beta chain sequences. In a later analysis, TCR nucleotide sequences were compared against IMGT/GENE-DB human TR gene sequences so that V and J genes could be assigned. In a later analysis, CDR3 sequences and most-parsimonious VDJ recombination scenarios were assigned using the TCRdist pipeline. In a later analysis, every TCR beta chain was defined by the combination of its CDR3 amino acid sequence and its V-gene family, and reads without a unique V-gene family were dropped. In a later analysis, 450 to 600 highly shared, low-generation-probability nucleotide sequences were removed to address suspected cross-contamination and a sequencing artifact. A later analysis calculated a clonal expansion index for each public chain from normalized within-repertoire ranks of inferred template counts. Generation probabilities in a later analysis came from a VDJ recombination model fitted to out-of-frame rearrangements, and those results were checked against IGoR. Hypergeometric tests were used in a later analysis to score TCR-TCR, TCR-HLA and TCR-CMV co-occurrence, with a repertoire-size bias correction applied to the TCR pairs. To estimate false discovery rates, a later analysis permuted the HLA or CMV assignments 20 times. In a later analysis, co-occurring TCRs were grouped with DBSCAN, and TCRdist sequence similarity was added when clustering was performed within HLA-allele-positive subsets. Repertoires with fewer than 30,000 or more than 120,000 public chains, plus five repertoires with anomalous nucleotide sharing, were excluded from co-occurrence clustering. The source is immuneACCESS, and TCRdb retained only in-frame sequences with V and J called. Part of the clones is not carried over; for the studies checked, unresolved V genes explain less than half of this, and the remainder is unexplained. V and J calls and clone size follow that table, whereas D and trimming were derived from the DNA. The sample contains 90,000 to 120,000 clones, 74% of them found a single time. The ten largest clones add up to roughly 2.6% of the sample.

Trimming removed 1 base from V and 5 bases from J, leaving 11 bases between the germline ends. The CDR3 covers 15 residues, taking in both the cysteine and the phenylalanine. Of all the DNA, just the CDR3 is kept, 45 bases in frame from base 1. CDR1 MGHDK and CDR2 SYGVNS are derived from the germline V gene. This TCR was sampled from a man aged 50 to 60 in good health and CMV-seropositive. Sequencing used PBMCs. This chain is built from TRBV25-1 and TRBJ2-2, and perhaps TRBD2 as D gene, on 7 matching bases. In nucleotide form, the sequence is TGTGCCAGCAGTGAATGGGGAGGGGGGACCGGGGAGCTGTTTTTT. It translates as CASSEWGGGTGELFF.